This T cell receptor beta chain came from a study of OX40 agonist ivuxolimab in advanced cancers. Study at large: Two patients with cutaneous melanoma and one with hepatocellular carcinoma, three in total, showed partial responses.

The sampling schedule covered blood at baseline, cycle 4 day 1, and cycle 7 day 1. The CDR3 covers 13 residues. Germline CDR1 GTSNPN, CDR2 SVGIG (reference sequence). The V gene lost 3 bases and the J gene lost 0 bases, with 8 bases spanning the gap. The protocol was immunoSEQ multiplex PCR, while the TCRdb copy is restricted to in-frame clones and leaves out a portion. The sample lists 70,000 to 85,000 clones; less than 90% were seen once. The gene calls are TRBV30 and TRBJ1-2; D remains ambiguous. This sample comprised CD4+ or CD8+ T cells sorted from blood, obtained in a trial of the OX40 agonist ivuxolimab. This sequence was found in an adult with an advanced solid tumor such as melanoma, head and neck, liver or kidney cancer. The CDR3 DNA reads as TGTGCCTGGAGCGGAGGGTCTAACTATGGCTACACCTTC. Translating it yields CAWSGGSNYGYTF.